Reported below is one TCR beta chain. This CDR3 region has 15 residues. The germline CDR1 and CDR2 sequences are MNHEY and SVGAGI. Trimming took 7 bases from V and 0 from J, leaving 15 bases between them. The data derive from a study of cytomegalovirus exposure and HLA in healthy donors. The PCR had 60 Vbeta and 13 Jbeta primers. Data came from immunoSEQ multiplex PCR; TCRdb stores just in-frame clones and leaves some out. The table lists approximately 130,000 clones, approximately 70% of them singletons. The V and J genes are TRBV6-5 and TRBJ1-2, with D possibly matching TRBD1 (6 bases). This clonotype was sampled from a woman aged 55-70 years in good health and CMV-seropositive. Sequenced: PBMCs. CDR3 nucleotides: TGTGCCAGCACCGTCGGGGGGGCAGCTAACTATGGCTACACCTTC. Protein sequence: CASTVGGAANYGYTF.